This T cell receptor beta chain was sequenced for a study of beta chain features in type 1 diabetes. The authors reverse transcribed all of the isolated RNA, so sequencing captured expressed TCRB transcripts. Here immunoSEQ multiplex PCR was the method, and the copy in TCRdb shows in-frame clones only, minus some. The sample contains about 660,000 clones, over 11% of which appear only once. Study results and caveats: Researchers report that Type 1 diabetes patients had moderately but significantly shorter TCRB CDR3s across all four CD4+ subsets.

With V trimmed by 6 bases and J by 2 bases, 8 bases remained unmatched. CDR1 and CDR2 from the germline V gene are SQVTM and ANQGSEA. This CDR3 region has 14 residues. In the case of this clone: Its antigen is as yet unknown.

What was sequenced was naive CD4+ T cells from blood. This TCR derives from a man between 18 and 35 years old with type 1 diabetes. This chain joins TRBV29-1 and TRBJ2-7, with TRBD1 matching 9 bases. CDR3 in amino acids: CSVVPGQGPYEQYF. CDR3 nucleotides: TGCAGCGTAGTTCCGGGACAGGGACCCTACGAGCAGTACTTC.